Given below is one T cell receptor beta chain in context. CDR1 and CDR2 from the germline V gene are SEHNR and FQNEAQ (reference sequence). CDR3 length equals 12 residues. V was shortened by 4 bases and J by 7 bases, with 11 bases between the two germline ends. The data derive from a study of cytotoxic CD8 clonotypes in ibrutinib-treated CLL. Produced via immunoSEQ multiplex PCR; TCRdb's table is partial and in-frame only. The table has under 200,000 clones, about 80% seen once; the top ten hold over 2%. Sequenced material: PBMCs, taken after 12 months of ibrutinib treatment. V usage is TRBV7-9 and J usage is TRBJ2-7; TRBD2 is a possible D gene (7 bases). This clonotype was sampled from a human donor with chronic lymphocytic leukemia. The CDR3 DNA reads TGTGCCAGCAGCTCACAGGGAGGGGAGCAGTACTTC. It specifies CASSSQGGEQYF.